This paragraph reports one T cell receptor beta chain. Method: immunoSEQ multiplex PCR; TCRdb's copy keeps in-frame clones and lacks some. The sample has about 74,000 clones; about 88% are singletons. The data stem from a study of control samples from healthy donors and cancer patients. Between the trimmed V and J ends, which lost 1 base and 7 bases, there was a span of 10 bases. The length of the CDR3 is 13 residues. In germline, CDR1 is LGHDT, CDR2 YNNKEL (reference sequence). The V call is TRBV3-1 (or the pseudogene TRBV3-2), the J call TRBJ1-2; D not resolved. Material for sequencing was blood. The TCR originated in a woman aged 50 to 65 in good health. CDR3 sequence (DNA): TGTGCCAGCAGCCAAGCCCGGGTTGGTGGCTACACCTTC. This gives the protein CASSQARVGGYTF.